The 30 T cell receptor beta chains below were found in one sample sequenced in a study of immune evolution from preneoplasia to lung adenocarcinoma. TCRdb keeps only in-frame clones here, not all; method: immunoSEQ multiplex PCR. This sample has fewer than 6,000 clones, with about 70% found just once. Sequences were obtained from FFPE minimally invasive lung adenocarcinoma tissue. These receptor sequences come from a person between 55 and 80 years old with lung adenocarcinoma.

The chain employs TRBV18 and TRBJ2-5, with a weak D call TRBD1 (6 bases). This CDR3 spans 15 amino acids. Germline V gene sequence: CDR1 KGHSH, CDR2 LQKENI. The germline V and J ends were trimmed by 0 bases and 5 bases, with 13 bases remaining between them. DNA of the CDR3: TGTGCCAGCTCACCACCTTCAGGGGCCGGGGAGACCCAGTACTTC. It specifies CASSPPSGAGETQYF.

The chain is built from TRBV6-8 and TRBJ1-5, with 7 positions matching TRBD1. CDR3 size: 15 residues. The J segment lost 2 bases and the V segment lost 6 bases, leaving 7 bases of the junction unmatched. Germline V gene lookup returns CDR1 MNHGY and CDR2 SAAAGT. CDR3 bases: TGTGCCAGCAGAGAACAGGGGACGGGCAATCAGCCCCAGCATTTT. This codes for CASREQGTGNQPQHF.

The genes are TRBV5-1 and TRBJ2-5, with a tentative D call TRBD1 (6 bases). The ends were cut back, 0 bases at V and 0 bases at J, with 6 bases in the middle. The CDR3 covers 14 residues. The germline V gene encodes CDR1 SGHRS and CDR2 YFSETQ. CDR3 sequence: CASSLGDNQETQYF. The CDR3 DNA sequence: TGCGCCAGCAGCTTGGGGGACAACCAAGAGACCCAGTACTTC.

The V gene is TRBV29-1, the J gene TRBJ1-1, with D possibly matching TRBD1 (5 bases). The CDR3 extends over 12 amino acids. Trimming removed 4 bases at V and 6 bases at J, with 12 bases between. CDR1 SQVTM and CDR2 ANQGSEA come from the germline V gene. DNA of the CDR3: TGCAGCGTTGGACCTGGGGCCGCTGAAGCTTTCTTT. Protein product: CSVGPGAAEAFF.

This chain joins TRBV2 and TRBJ2-7; TRBD1 matches at 8 bases. With V trimmed by 6 bases and J by 0 bases, 4 bases remained unmatched. The germline V gene has CDR1 SNHLY and CDR2 FYNNEI. CDR3 length equals 14 residues. CDR3 in DNA: TGTGCCAGCAGCGGACAGGGAAGCTCCTACGAGCAGTACTTC. Translated, it gives CASSGQGSSYEQYF. Complete variable domain (other parts from reference TRBV2 and TRBJ2-7): EPEVTQTPSHQVTQMGQEVILRCVPISNHLYFYWYRQILGQKVEFLVSFYNNEISEKSEIFDDQFSVERPDGSNFTLKIRSTKLEDSAMYFCASSGQGSSYEQYFGPGTRLTVT.

The J gene is TRBJ2-5, the V gene TRBV9; D possibly uses TRBD1 or TRBD2 (5 bases each). Trimming removed 0 bases at V and 1 base at J, with 13 bases between. The CDR3 loop spans 16 amino acids. The germline gives CDR1 SGDLS, CDR2 YYNGEE. The CDR3 DNA is TGTGCCAGCAGCGTAGCGGGGATGGGGCTCCAAGAGACCCAGTACTTC. Translated, it gives CASSVAGMGLQETQYF.

J is TRBJ2-3 and V is TRBV23-1; D is uncertain. TRBV23-1 counts as an open reading frame of uncertain function. This CDR3 has 16 amino acids. The germline V and J ends were trimmed by 6 bases and 0 bases, with 16 bases remaining between them. The DNA of the CDR3 is TGCGCCAGCAGCGCTCTCCTCACCCTTAGCACAGATACGCAGTATTTT. It encodes CASSALLTLSTDTQYF.

About this clone itself: Other DNA sequences in the sample encode the same CDR3. The chain joins TRBV19 to TRBJ2-4; TRBD1 might be the D (6 bases). Germline-derived CDR1 and CDR2 are LNHDA and SQIVND (reference sequence). V shed 6 bases and J shed 3 bases, with 12 bases lying between them. The CDR3 is made up of 14 amino acids. The CDR3 nucleotides read TGTGCCAGTAGCATACTAGGGGGCAAAAACATTCAGTACTTC. This translates into CASSILGGKNIQYF.

This chain connects TRBV4-1 to TRBJ2-7; D not resolved. The germline V and J ends were trimmed by 3 bases and 5 bases, with 14 bases remaining between them. The germline gives CDR1 MGHRA, CDR2 YSYEKL. CDR3 length equals 14 residues. CDR3 amino acids: CASSQVPRQDEQYF. Here the CDR3 DNA reads TGCGCCAGCAGCCAGGTACCCCGTCAGGACGAGCAGTACTTC.

This sequence joins TRBV18 and TRBJ2-7; no clear D. The CDR3 is 12 residues long. V lost 3 bases and J 0 bases, leaving 3 bases between the germline ends. The germline V gene encodes CDR1 KGHSH and CDR2 LQKENI. The CDR3 sequence: CASSPDSYEQYF. For the CDR3, the DNA is TGTGCCAGCTCACCGGACTCCTACGAGCAGTACTTC.

This chain uses TRBV7-2 with TRBJ2-2; D may be TRBD1 (6 bases). Trimming took off 5 bases at V and 1 base at J, with 8 bases between the two ends. Germline lookup yields CDR1 SGHTA and CDR2 FQGNSA. The CDR3 is 14 amino acids. The chain's CDR3 is CASSAQGNTGELFF. The CDR3 nucleotides are TGTGCCAGCAGCGCACAGGGGAACACCGGGGAGCTGTTTTTT.

The chain links TRBV19 to TRBJ1-2; no reliable D call. Trimming stripped 6 bases from V and 10 bases from J, with 21 bases between. The germline gives CDR1 LNHDA, CDR2 SQIVND (reference sequence). This CDR3 spans 14 amino acids. CDR3 DNA: TGTGCCAGTAGCTTGAGGGCCTCAGACCCTATCTACACCTTC. Protein sequence: CASSLRASDPIYTF.

This sequence joins TRBV19 and TRBJ2-1, with 8 positions matching TRBD2. V was clipped by 0 bases and J by 0 bases; unmatched bases: 7. Germline loops: CDR1 LNHDA, CDR2 SQIVND (reference sequence). The CDR3 contains 18 residues. In DNA form, the CDR3 reads TGTGCCAGTAGTATAGACCCCCCGGGGGGGAGCTCCTACAATGAGCAGTTCTTC. As protein: CASSIDPPGGSSYNEQFF. The full variable domain, completed using reference TRBV19 and TRBJ2-1, is DGGITQSPKYLFRKEGQNVTLSCEQNLNHDAMYWYRQDPGQGLRLIYYSQIVNDFQKGDIAEGYSVSREKKESFPLTVTSAQKNPTAFYLCASSIDPPGGSSYNEQFFGPGTRLTVL.

The chain joins TRBV6-5 to TRBJ2-3, with 7 bases fitting TRBD1. The CDR3 runs to 14 residues. The germline V gene encodes CDR1 MNHEY and CDR2 SVGAGI. With V trimmed by 4 bases and J by 1 base, 2 bases remained unmatched. The CDR3, as DNA: TGTGCCAGCAGTTTAGGACAGGGCACAGATACGCAGTATTTT. It is translated as CASSLGQGTDTQYF.

The rearrangement links TRBV10-3 to TRBJ2-7; TRBD1 or TRBD2 may be the D gene (5 bases each). Germline V gives CDR1 ENHRY, CDR2 SYGVKD. The CDR3 is 14 residues long. V gave up 10 bases and J gave up 0 bases, with 16 bases separating them. CDR3 sequence (DNA): TGTGCCACCCGGGACCTTCTAAGCTCCTACGAGCAGTACTTC. Its protein is CATRDLLSSYEQYF.

This chain links TRBV4-2 with TRBJ2-7; 8 bases agree with TRBD2. In germline, CDR1 is LGHNA, CDR2 YNFKEQ. V lost 2 bases, J lost 7 bases, and 10 bases stayed unmatched. The CDR3 contains 15 residues. The CDR3 nucleotides read TGTGCCAGCAGCCAACTCTGGCGGGGGGCGGGGGAGCAGTACTTC. This sequence encodes CASSQLWRGAGEQYF.

V usage is TRBV12-2 and J usage is TRBJ2-7; TRBD1 is the table's D call and was not checked against the DNA. TRBV12-2 is a pseudogene locus. The CDR3 runs to 12 residues. In nucleotides, the CDR3 is TGTGCAAGTCGCTTCACAGGCTACGAGCAGTACTTC. This translates into CASRFTGYEQYF.

The rearrangement joins TRBV7-9 to TRBJ1-6; no clear D gene. V lost 0 bases and J 8 bases, leaving 8 bases between the germline ends. CDR3 length equals 14 residues. CDR1 is SEHNR, CDR2 FQNEAQ, per germline (reference sequence). This CDR3 reads CASSLAGWDSPLHF. The CDR3 DNA reads TGTGCCAGCAGCTTAGCAGGGTGGGATTCACCCCTCCACTTT.

This rearrangement joins TRBV13 to TRBJ1-1; TRBD1 might be the D (5 bases). Trimming took 7 bases from V and 6 from J, leaving 15 bases between them. CDR1 and CDR2 (germline): PRHDT, FYEKMQ (reference sequence). The CDR3 consists of 13 residues. CDR3 nucleotide sequence: TGTGCCAGCACCTGGGGCCGGGGAGCTGAAGCTTTCTTT. This codes for CASTWGRGAEAFF.

This chain uses TRBV10-3 with TRBJ2-3; 10 bases line up with TRBD2. After removal of 6 bases from V and 2 bases from J, the junction contained 8 bases not matched to a gene. Germline V lookup: CDR1 ENHRY, CDR2 SYGVKD. CDR3 length: 16 amino acids. The CDR3 is CAIRRGTSEFTDTQYF. DNA for the CDR3: TGTGCCATCAGGAGAGGGACTAGCGAGTTCACAGATACGCAGTATTTT.

This clone was detected a few times. The chain links TRBV4-1 to TRBJ2-7; TRBD1 matches at 7 bases. Germline values: CDR1 MGHRA, CDR2 YSYEKL. This CDR3 is built from 14 residues. The V and J ends lost 7 bases and 1 base, in that order; junction bases with no gene match: 7. CDR3 in amino acids: CASTRDRASYEQYF. CDR3 DNA: TGCGCCAGCACTAGGGACAGAGCTTCCTACGAGCAGTACTTC.

This chain connects TRBV5-4 to TRBJ2-5; D remains unclear. Per germline, CDR1 SGHNT and CDR2 YYREEE (reference sequence). The CDR3 runs 11 residues. V dropped 2 bases and J dropped 3 bases, with 2 bases sitting between them. DNA for the CDR3: TGTGCCAGCAGCTTAGAAGAGACCCAGTACTTC. Translated: CASSLEETQYF.

This chain joins TRBV7-9 and TRBJ1-5; the match to TRBD1 covers 10 bases. The germline V gene encodes CDR1 SEHNR and CDR2 FQNEAQ (reference sequence). This CDR3 region has 14 residues. V dropped 5 bases and J dropped 6; count of bases not matched to a gene: 4. This CDR3 is CASSDGTGVQPQHF. CDR3 in DNA: TGTGCCAGCAGCGATGGGACAGGGGTTCAGCCCCAGCATTTT.

This clone occurred once. This chain links TRBV4-3 with TRBJ2-7; D possibly corresponds to TRBD2 (5 bases). Trimming stripped 0 bases from V and 1 base from J, with 13 bases between. The CDR3 runs 16 residues. In germline, CDR1 is LGHNA, CDR2 YSLEER. The CDR3 nucleotides are TGCGCCAGCAGCCAAGATCGGATAGGGAGATCCTACGAGCAGTACTTC. It specifies CASSQDRIGRSYEQYF.

In its sample, this clone was seen a few times. This chain uses TRBV12-5 with TRBJ1-1; 8 bases are shared with TRBD1. The CDR3 is 13 amino acids. The trim removed 7 bases at V and 4 bases at J, leaving 5 bases unmatched. CDR1 is LGHNT and CDR2 is FRNRAP in the germline V gene. The CDR3 DNA follows: TGTGCTAGTGCCGTCACAGGGGGCACTGAAGCTTTCTTT. This translates into CASAVTGGTEAFF.

The gene calls are TRBV4-3 and TRBJ1-2; TRBD1 matches 7 bases. From germline, CDR1 is LGHNA and CDR2 YSLEER. The CDR3 consists of 13 residues. J was trimmed by 5 bases and V by 4 bases; bases with no gene match: 4. The chain's CDR3 is CASSRPGQYGYTF. Here the CDR3 DNA reads TGCGCCAGCAGCCGACCGGGACAGTATGGCTACACCTTC.

This clone was found once. The chain uses TRBV28 and TRBJ1-4; D is uncertain. Per the germline V gene, CDR1 is MDHEN and CDR2 is SYDVKM. This CDR3 comprises 15 residues. V lost 3 bases and J 9 bases, leaving 17 bases between the germline ends. CDR3 protein: CASSFEGGSRQKLFF. In nucleotides, the CDR3 is TGTGCCAGCAGTTTCGAGGGAGGGTCGAGGCAAAAACTGTTTTTT. Based on the CDR3 plus reference TRBV28 and TRBJ1-4, the full variable domain is DVKVTQSSRYLVKRTGEKVFLECVQDMDHENMFWYRQDPGLGLRLIYFSYDVKMKEKGDIPEGYSVSREKKERFSLILESASTNQTSMYLCASSFEGGSRQKLFFGSGTQLSVL.

This chain connects TRBV11-3 to TRBJ1-3, with 8 bases fitting TRBD1. Germline V gives CDR1 SGHNT, CDR2 YENEEA. The length of the CDR3 is 19 residues. V gave up 5 bases and J gave up 0 bases; unmatched junction bases: 15. The CDR3 loop is CASSPTWGQETFSGNTIYF. DNA for the CDR3: TGTGCCAGCAGCCCCACCTGGGGACAGGAAACCTTCTCTGGAAACACCATATATTTT.

CDR3 sequence: CASSEPLAGVGDTQYF. CDR3 DNA sequence: TGTGCCAGCAGCGAACCTTTAGCGGGGGTGGGAGATACGCAGTATTTT. The V and J genes are TRBV9 and TRBJ2-3, with 9 bases that match TRBD2. The junction had 10 bases not matched to a gene; V was cut back by 3 bases and J by 5 bases. The CDR3 has 16 amino acids. The germline V gene has CDR1 SGDLS and CDR2 YYNGEE.

The chain links TRBV7-9 to TRBJ2-3; D may correspond to TRBD1 or TRBD2 (5 bases each). The V gene's germline CDR1 is SEHNR and CDR2 FQNEAQ (reference sequence). V was shortened by 2 bases and J by 6 bases, with 12 bases between the two germline ends. The length of the CDR3 is 14 residues. CDR3 residues: CASSLPLGEDTQYF. The DNA for the CDR3 is TGTGCCAGCAGCTTACCACTAGGGGAGGATACGCAGTATTTT.